The 30 T cell receptor beta chains listed next were all sequenced from one sample in a study of blood T cell repertoires in COVID-19. Some clones are missing from TCRdb's copy, which holds only in-frame ones; the method was immunoSEQ multiplex PCR. The repertoire has approximately 400,000 clones, roughly nine tenths of them found once; the top ten carry about 0.86%. Sequenced sample: PBMCs or T cells enriched from blood (not recorded which). These receptors came from a woman aged 40-49 years who had been exposed to COVID-19.

The CDR3 loop is CAITETNSDGYTF. CDR3 bases: TGTGCCATCACCGAGACAAACTCGGATGGCTACACCTTC. This chain connects TRBV10-3 to TRBJ1-2; D is unclear. V lost 7 bases to trimming and J lost 6 bases, with 15 bases between them. The CDR3 consists of 13 residues. CDR1 and CDR2 (germline): ENHRY, SYGVKD.

The chain carries TRBV10-3 and TRBJ2-7, with unresolved D. The CDR3 is 11 amino acids. CDR1 and CDR2 (germline): ENHRY, SYGVKD. The V and J ends lost 3 bases and 3 bases respectively, with 3 bases between them. This CDR3 is CAISDNYEQYF. CDR3 coding DNA: TGTGCCATCAGTGACAACTACGAGCAGTACTTC.

This clone appeared once. This sequence joins TRBV5-4 and TRBJ2-1; 8 bases line up with TRBD2. Germline V gene sequence: CDR1 SGHNT, CDR2 YYREEE (reference sequence). The CDR3 is 13 residues long. V shed 4 bases and J 7 bases; nucleotides not matched to a gene: 4. Here the CDR3 DNA reads TGTGCCAGCAGCCCGGGAGGGTTGAATGAGCAGTTCTTC. It specifies CASSPGGLNEQFF.

The chain joins TRBV9 to TRBJ2-1; 11 bases are a match to TRBD2. The CDR3 loop spans 19 amino acids. The V gene's germline CDR1 is SGDLS and CDR2 YYNGEE. V trimming: 0 bases; J trimming: 7 bases; junction bases outside the gene matches: 15. The DNA of the CDR3 is TGTGCCAGCAGCGTAGAATCCAGTAGCGGGGGGGCCAGCAGGAATGAGCAGTTCTTC. Translation gives CASSVESSSGGASRNEQFF.

V and J are TRBV24-1 and TRBJ1-2; 10 nucleotides agree with TRBD1. V was pared by 2 bases and J by 6 bases, with 11 bases of the junction left unmatched. Germline V gives CDR1 KGHDR, CDR2 SFDVKD. The CDR3 runs 17 residues. CDR3 sequence: CATSDSGFGTGAHGYTF. The CDR3 DNA reads TGTGCCACCAGTGATTCGGGATTTGGGACAGGGGCCCATGGCTACACCTTC.

This chain joins TRBV7-8 and TRBJ2-1; the D gene is possibly TRBD2 (6 bases). Germline V gene data show CDR1 as SGHVS and CDR2 as FQNEAQ. The length of the CDR3 is 15 residues. Trimming took off 3 bases at V and 9 bases at J, with 18 bases between the two ends. CDR3 DNA sequence: TGTGCCAGCAGCTTCCAACGGGTCGTCGGGGGTGAGCAGTTCTTC. It specifies CASSFQRVVGGEQFF.

The chain employs TRBV6-5 and TRBJ1-4, with TRBD1 matching over 9 bases. Germline CDR1 reads MNHEY; CDR2 reads SVGAGI. The V segment lost 6 bases and the J segment 1 base; nucleotides outside the gene matches: 0. This CDR3 is built from 14 residues. CDR3 amino acids: CASRDRGTNEKLFF. Written as DNA, the CDR3 is TGTGCCAGCAGGGACAGGGGAACTAATGAAAAACTGTTTTTT.

This chain links TRBV3-1 (or the pseudogene TRBV3-2) with TRBJ2-4; 9 positions match TRBD1. The CDR3 sequence is 20 residues long. Germline CDR1 reads LGHDT; CDR2 reads YNNKEL (reference sequence). V was pared by 0 bases and J by 5 bases, with 17 bases of the junction left unmatched. CDR3 sequence (DNA): TGTGCCAGCAGCCAAGATAAGGCCGGGACAGGGCTCAACCCCCAAAACATTCAGTACTTC. Translation: CASSQDKAGTGLNPQNIQYF.

The chain recombines TRBV7-3 with TRBJ1-1; perhaps TRBD1 as D (6 bases). The CDR3 has 14 residues. V was trimmed by 6 bases and J by 4 bases, leaving 15 bases between them. Germline assignment: CDR1 SGHTA and CDR2 FQGTGA. CDR3 nucleotide sequence: TGTGCCAGCAGGATACAGGGTACAGCCACTGAAGCTTTCTTT. This translates into CASRIQGTATEAFF.

The chain joins TRBV15 to TRBJ1-5; 9 bases match TRBD1. Germline V CDR1 and CDR2: LNHNV, YYDKDF (reference sequence). V gave up 5 bases and J gave up 5 bases; unmatched junction bases: 7. The CDR3 extends over 15 amino acids. CDR3 DNA: TGTGCCACCAGCGGGGGACAGGGAAGTCATCAGCCCCAGCATTTT. Protein product: CATSGGQGSHQPQHF. Supplemented by reference TRBV15 and TRBJ1-5, the full variable domain reads DAMVIQNPRYQVTQFGKPVTLSCSQTLNHNVMYWYQQKSSQAPKLLFHYYDKDFNNEADTPDNFQSRRPNTSFCFLDIRSPGLGDTAMYLCATSGGQGSHQPQHFGDGTRLSIL.

V usage is TRBV15 and J usage is TRBJ1-3; 7 positions agree with TRBD1. This CDR3 region has 17 residues. The J segment lost 0 bases and the V segment lost 3 bases, leaving 8 bases of the junction unmatched. Germline V lookup: CDR1 LNHNV, CDR2 YYDKDF (reference sequence). DNA of the CDR3: TGTGCCACCAGCAGGGAGGGACAGTTACGCTCTGGAAACACCATATATTTT. It is translated as CATSREGQLRSGNTIYF.

The chain recombines TRBV5-6 with TRBJ1-6, with 8 bases fitting TRBD1. From germline, CDR1 is SGHDT and CDR2 YYEEEE. J gave up 10 bases and V 2 bases, and 8 bases lay outside the gene matches. There are 15 residues in the CDR3. The CDR3 coding sequence is TGTGCCAGCAGCTTATATGGACAGGGTGGATCACCCCTCCACTTT. It specifies CASSLYGQGGSPLHF.

The chain has TRBV14 and TRBJ2-3, with D uncertain. V lost 0 bases to trimming and J lost 6 bases, with 7 bases between them. The CDR3 is 13 residues long. In germline, CDR1 is SGHDN, CDR2 FVKESK. DNA of the CDR3: TGTGCCAGCAGCCAAGATGTAGAGGATACGCAGTATTTT. It specifies CASSQDVEDTQYF.

This clone showed up just once. The gene calls are TRBV24-1 and TRBJ2-3, with 7 positions matching TRBD2. This CDR3 spans 16 amino acids. CDR1 KGHDR and CDR2 SFDVKD come from the germline V gene. Losses at the gene ends were 9 bases for V and 2 bases for J; bases not matched to a gene: 13. The CDR3 sequence: CATCGGRGRATDTQYF. DNA for the CDR3: TGTGCCACCTGTGGGGGACGGGGGAGGGCCACAGATACGCAGTATTTT.

The chain couples TRBV7-9 to TRBJ1-1; D possibly corresponds to TRBD1 (6 bases). The CDR3 length is 16 residues. CDR1 and CDR2 from the germline V gene are SEHNR and FQNEAQ (reference sequence). Trimming removed 4 bases at V and 0 bases at J, with 15 bases between. CDR3 sequence reads: CASSSQPGHLNTEAFF. Here the CDR3 DNA reads TGTGCCAGCAGCTCCCAACCGGGACACCTGAACACTGAAGCTTTCTTT.

This clone was picked up one time. The chain employs TRBV10-3 and TRBJ1-1, with a weak D call TRBD1 (6 bases). V lost 6 bases to trimming and J lost 1 base, with 12 bases between them. CDR3 length: 14 residues. CDR1 ENHRY and CDR2 SYGVKD come from the germline V gene. The CDR3 DNA is TGTGCCATCAGAGATGGACAGACGAACACTGAAGCTTTCTTT. Translated: CAIRDGQTNTEAFF.

The CDR3 DNA follows: TGCAGCGACAGAGGGAATGGCTACACCTTC. It codes for CSDRGNGYTF. This sequence joins TRBV29-1 and TRBJ1-2; D is undetermined. The CDR3 has 10 residues. The ends were cut back, 7 bases at V and 6 bases at J, with 9 bases in the middle. Germline V gene sequence: CDR1 SQVTM, CDR2 ANQGSEA.

The chain is built from TRBV7-9 and TRBJ1-2; 8 positions agree with TRBD1. Trimming removed 5 bases from V and 6 bases from J; junction bases left unmatched: 5. The CDR3 has 13 amino acids. Germline lookup yields CDR1 SEHNR and CDR2 FQNEAQ (reference sequence). The CDR3 protein is CASSETGVDGYTF. The CDR3 DNA follows: TGTGCCAGCAGCGAGACAGGGGTTGATGGCTACACCTTC.

The chain couples TRBV6-5 to TRBJ1-2; 7 nucleotides align to TRBD1. This CDR3 contains 13 residues. Germline CDR1 is MNHEY and CDR2 is SVGAGI. V lost 9 bases to trimming and J lost 4 bases; unmatched junction nucleotides: 8. CDR3 sequence reads: CASIRGIGYGYTF. In DNA form, the CDR3 reads TGTGCCAGTATCAGGGGGATCGGCTATGGCTACACCTTC.

The chain is built from TRBV12-5 and TRBJ2-7; D is unclear. This CDR3 comprises 13 residues. Germline V lookup: CDR1 LGHNT, CDR2 FRNRAP. Trimming removed 2 bases from V and 2 bases from J, with 7 bases in between. CDR3 DNA sequence: TGTGCTAGTGGTTTGACACCAACCTACGAGCAGTACTTC. Its protein product is CASGLTPTYEQYF.

This chain joins TRBV7-6 and TRBJ2-3; no clear D gene. Deletions cut 4 bases from V and 5 bases from J, with 4 bases between. There are 11 residues in the CDR3. Germline-derived CDR1 and CDR2 are SGHVS and FNYEAQ. The CDR3 loop is CASSSRDTQYF. The CDR3 DNA is TGTGCCAGCAGCTCGCGAGATACGCAGTATTTT.

The chain has TRBV18 and TRBJ1-3, with TRBD1 identical over 8 bases. Germline V lookup: CDR1 KGHSH, CDR2 LQKENI. The CDR3 has 19 residues. V was clipped by 4 bases and J by 4 bases; unmatched bases: 18. CDR3 residues: CASSLFRPGQGGSGNTIYF. The CDR3 DNA reads TGTGCCAGCTCACTATTTAGACCCGGACAGGGAGGCTCCGGAAACACCATATATTTT.

The rearrangement links TRBV5-1 to TRBJ1-4; a weak D match, TRBD1 (6 bases). The V gene's germline CDR1 is SGHRS and CDR2 YFSETQ. V lost 4 bases and J lost 8, with 15 bases in between. The CDR3 runs 14 residues. Here the CDR3 reads CASSNRVGEEKLFF. CDR3 DNA: TGCGCCAGCAGCAACAGGGTGGGGGAAGAAAAACTGTTTTTT.

The J gene is TRBJ2-1, the V gene TRBV7-2; perhaps TRBD2 as D (5 bases). Per the germline V gene, CDR1 is SGHTA and CDR2 is FQGNSA. The CDR3 sequence is 12 residues long. V lost 5 bases, J lost 10 bases, and 12 bases lay in between. CDR3 residues: CASSPEGYEQFF. Here the CDR3 DNA reads TGTGCCAGCAGCCCCGAGGGATACGAGCAGTTCTTC.

The V and J genes are TRBV5-1 and TRBJ1-4; TRBD1 matches at 9 bases. V was clipped by 5 bases and J by 3 bases; unmatched bases: 11. The CDR3 runs to 17 residues. Germline V lookup: CDR1 SGHRS, CDR2 YFSETQ. CDR3 amino acids: CASRTGTGKGSNEKLFF. For the CDR3, the DNA is TGCGCCAGCAGAACCGGGACAGGGAAGGGCTCTAATGAAAAACTGTTTTTT. The full variable domain, in which reference TRBV5-1 and TRBJ1-4 provide the parts outside the CDR3, is KAGVTQTPRYLIKTRGQQVTLSCSPISGHRSVSWYQQTPGQGLQFLFEYFSETQRNKGNFPGRFSGRQFSNSRSEMNVSTLELGDSALYLCASRTGTGKGSNEKLFFGSGTQLSVL.

This clone was counted a single time. The chain links TRBV21-1 to TRBJ2-7; the listed D gene, TRBD2, was not tested against the DNA. TRBV21-1 is given as a pseudogene. The length of the CDR3 is 16 residues. This CDR3 is CASSKAGGATSYEQYF. The DNA for the CDR3 is TGTGCCAGCAGCAAAGCGGGAGGGGCCACCTCCTACGAGCAGTACTTC.

This chain connects TRBV18 to TRBJ1-3, with D unclear. Germline assignment: CDR1 KGHSH and CDR2 LQKENI. This CDR3 has 14 residues. The germline V and J ends were trimmed by 2 bases and 1 base, with 6 bases remaining between them. The CDR3 DNA reads as TGTGCCAGCTCACCAGGAGTATCTGGAAACACCATATATTTT. Translated: CASSPGVSGNTIYF. The full variable domain, with the rest looked up from reference TRBV18 and TRBJ1-3, is NAGVMQNPRHLVRRRGQEARLRCSPMKGHSHVYWYRQLPEEGLKFMVYLQKENIIDESGMPKERFSAEFPKEGPSILRIQQVVRGDSAAYFCASSPGVSGNTIYFGEGSWLTVV.

The V and J genes are TRBV2 and TRBJ1-2; 7 positions match TRBD1. This CDR3 contains 13 residues. CDR1 SNHLY and CDR2 FYNNEI come from the germline V gene. Germline trimming cut 6 bases from V and 6 bases from J; bases unmatched to any gene: 7. The CDR3 loop reads CASRLDRVNGYTF. The CDR3 DNA sequence: TGTGCCAGCAGGCTCGACAGGGTCAATGGCTACACCTTC.

Only a few counts were recorded for this clone. V usage is TRBV6-5 and J usage is TRBJ1-6; D is perhaps TRBD1 (6 bases). From germline, CDR1 is MNHEY and CDR2 SVGAGI. The CDR3 extends over 15 amino acids. Trimming stripped 2 bases from V and 8 bases from J, with 13 bases between. As DNA, the CDR3 is TGTGCCAGCAGTTACCAAACAGGGTTGGATTCACCCCTCCACTTT. Its protein is CASSYQTGLDSPLHF.

The CDR3 DNA sequence: TGTGCCAGCAGCCCTTCGGCTAGCGGGATATTCTACGAGCAGTACTTC. Translating gives CASSPSASGIFYEQYF. The chain uses TRBV7-2 and TRBJ2-7; 9 positions match TRBD2. V gave up 5 bases and J gave up 3 bases; unmatched junction bases: 11. Germline CDR1 SGHTA, CDR2 FQGNSA. This CDR3 region has 16 residues.